One and the same sample provided the 14 T cell receptor beta chains below, sequenced in a study of OX40 agonist ivuxolimab in advanced cancers. Clones were sequenced by immunoSEQ multiplex PCR, and TCRdb holds only the in-frame ones, with some missing. The sample yields tens of thousands of clones, roughly 90% seen once. The material sequenced was CD4+ or CD8+ T cells sorted from blood, taken in a trial of the OX40 agonist ivuxolimab. Receptors originate from an adult with an advanced solid tumor such as melanoma, head and neck, liver or kidney cancer.

The gene calls are TRBV7-7 and TRBJ2-2; possibly TRBD1 for D (7 bases). The V gene lost 5 bases and the J gene lost 6 bases, with 16 bases spanning the gap. CDR3 size: 15 residues. Germline CDR1 SSHAT, CDR2 FNYEAQ (reference sequence). The CDR3 loop reads CASSPRGRGAGELFF. CDR3 DNA: TGTGCCAGCAGCCCTAGGGGCAGGGGGGCCGGGGAGCTGTTTTTT.

This chain links TRBV5-1 with TRBJ2-7; D might be TRBD1 (5 bases). Trimming stripped 1 base from V and 5 bases from J, with 13 bases between. CDR3 length: 14 residues. Germline V gene sequence: CDR1 SGHRS, CDR2 YFSETQ. DNA for the CDR3: TGCGCCAGCAGCTTGCAGGACATTATTCACGAGCAGTACTTC. It codes for CASSLQDIIHEQYF.

V gene TRBV2 combines with J gene TRBJ2-1, with TRBD2 identical over 8 bases. The CDR3 runs to 17 residues. The germline V gene has CDR1 SNHLY and CDR2 FYNNEI. The J segment lost 6 bases and the V segment lost 6 bases, leaving 16 bases of the junction unmatched. CDR3 nucleotides: TGTGCCAGCAGCCCGTCCGGGGGGGCGGAAAGTGGCAATGAGCAGTTCTTC. It specifies CASSPSGGAESGNEQFF.

The chain carries TRBV28 and TRBJ2-5; TRBD2 matches at 9 bases. The junction had 3 bases not matched to a gene; V was cut back by 2 bases and J by 5 bases. In germline, CDR1 is MDHEN, CDR2 SYDVKM. The CDR3 has 14 amino acids. CDR3 DNA: TGTGCCAGCAGTTTAGTAGCGGGGGTCGAGACCCAGTACTTC. It specifies CASSLVAGVETQYF.

V gene TRBV29-1 combines with J gene TRBJ2-3; 13 nucleotides line up with TRBD2. Trimming removed 7 bases from V and 1 base from J; junction bases left unmatched: 5. CDR3 length equals 15 residues. Germline V gives CDR1 SQVTM, CDR2 ANQGSEA. In nucleotides, the CDR3 is TGCAGCGGCCGAGGGACTAGCGGGGGCACAGATACGCAGTATTTT. Translated: CSGRGTSGGTDTQYF.

The chain uses TRBV11-1 and TRBJ1-1; weak D call: TRBD1 (6 bases). CDR3 size: 15 residues. Deletions cut 5 bases from V and 6 bases from J, with 19 bases between. From germline, CDR1 is SGHAT and CDR2 FQDESV (reference sequence). Here the CDR3 DNA reads TGTGCCAGCAGCCCGGGGACAACGCTTTGGGCTGAAGCTTTCTTT. This gives the protein CASSPGTTLWAEAFF.

The chain recombines TRBV19 with TRBJ1-4, with 10 bases aligning to TRBD1. Germline CDR1 LNHDA, CDR2 SQIVND (reference sequence). The CDR3 extends over 14 amino acids. The V segment lost 4 bases and the J segment 13 bases; nucleotides outside the gene matches: 9. CDR3 sequence: CASSKTGTGVVLFF. CDR3 bases: TGTGCCAGTAGTAAGACCGGGACAGGGGTTGTACTGTTTTTT.

The chain joins TRBV5-6 to TRBJ1-4; D gene ambiguous. Looked up from germline, CDR1 is SGHDT and CDR2 is YYEEEE. The V and J ends lost 4 bases and 0 bases respectively, with 16 bases between them. This CDR3 has 17 residues. Here the CDR3 reads CASSRRSPTATNEKLFF. The DNA of the CDR3 is TGTGCCAGCAGCCGGAGGAGCCCTACTGCAACTAATGAAAAACTGTTTTTT.

CDR3 residues: CASNRDRDYNEQFF. The CDR3 bases are TGTGCCAGCAACCGGGACAGGGACTACAATGAGCAGTTCTTC. The gene calls are TRBV6-1 and TRBJ2-1; 9 bases match TRBD1. The CDR3 is 14 amino acids. The V segment lost 7 bases and the J segment 3 bases; nucleotides outside the gene matches: 4. The V gene's germline CDR1 is MNHNS and CDR2 SASEGT.

CDR3 bases: TGCGCCAGCAGCTTGGCTAGCGGGGGTAATGAGCAGTTCTTC. Amino acid sequence: CASSLASGGNEQFF. The chain couples TRBV5-1 to TRBJ2-1; 10 positions match TRBD2. Germline V CDR1 and CDR2: SGHRS, YFSETQ. The ends lost 0 bases at V and 7 bases at J; junction bases unmatched: 1. The length of the CDR3 is 14 residues. Variable domain in full (rest from reference TRBV5-1 and TRBJ2-1): KAGVTQTPRYLIKTRGQQVTLSCSPISGHRSVSWYQQTPGQGLQFLFEYFSETQRNKGNFPGRFSGRQFSNSRSEMNVSTLELGDSALYLCASSLASGGNEQFFGPGTRLTVL.

The J gene is TRBJ1-6, the V gene TRBV6-1, with D possibly being TRBD1 (5 bases). Germline V gene data show CDR1 as MNHNS and CDR2 as SASEGT. V was cut by 10 bases and J by 9 bases, with 16 bases left in between. This CDR3 spans 13 amino acids. Here the CDR3 DNA reads TGTGCCACCGAGGAAGGGGTAGGTTCACCCCTCCACTTT. Protein product: CATEEGVGSPLHF.

The chain joins TRBV6-1 to TRBJ1-1; D gene ambiguous. V lost 4 bases and J lost 2, with 8 bases in between. This CDR3 is 13 amino acids long. The germline V gene has CDR1 MNHNS and CDR2 SASEGT. For the CDR3, the DNA is TGTGCCAGCAGTGTCGCAGGCAACACTGAAGCTTTCTTT. Translation gives CASSVAGNTEAFF.

This chain joins TRBV28 and TRBJ2-7; D is possibly TRBD1 (6 bases). Trimming left V 3 bases short and J 2 bases short, with 17 bases between. The CDR3 loop spans 16 amino acids. Per germline, CDR1 MDHEN and CDR2 SYDVKM. Here the CDR3 reads CASSFHLGQLTYEQYF. The CDR3 nucleotides are TGTGCCAGCAGTTTCCACCTAGGACAGTTAACCTACGAGCAGTACTTC.

The V call is TRBV15, the J call TRBJ1-5; D perhaps matches TRBD1 (5 bases). The CDR3 is 14 amino acids. The germline CDR1 and CDR2 sequences are LNHNV and YYDKDF (reference sequence). Trimming removed 3 bases at V and 9 bases at J, with 15 bases between. The CDR3 region has the DNA TGTGCCACCAGCAGCGGGACGGAGGTTTCGCCCCAGCATTTT. It is translated as CATSSGTEVSPQHF.